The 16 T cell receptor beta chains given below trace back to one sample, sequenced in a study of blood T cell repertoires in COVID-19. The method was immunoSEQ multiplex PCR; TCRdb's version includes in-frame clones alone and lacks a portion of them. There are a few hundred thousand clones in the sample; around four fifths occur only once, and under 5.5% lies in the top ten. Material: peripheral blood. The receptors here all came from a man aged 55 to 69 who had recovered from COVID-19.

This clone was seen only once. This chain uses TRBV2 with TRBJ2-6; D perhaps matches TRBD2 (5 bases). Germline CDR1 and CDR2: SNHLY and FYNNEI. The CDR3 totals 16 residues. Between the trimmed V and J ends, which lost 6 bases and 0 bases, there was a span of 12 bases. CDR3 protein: CASRLGRGSGANVLTF. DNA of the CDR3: TGTGCCAGCAGATTAGGACGGGGCTCTGGGGCCAACGTCCTGACTTTC.

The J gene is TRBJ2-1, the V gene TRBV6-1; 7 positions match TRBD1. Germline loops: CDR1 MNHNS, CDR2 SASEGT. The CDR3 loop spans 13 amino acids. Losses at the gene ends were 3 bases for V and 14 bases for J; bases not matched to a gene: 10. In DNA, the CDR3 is TGTGCCAGCAGTGAGGGGACCCCGGGACAGAAGTTCTTC. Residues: CASSEGTPGQKFF.

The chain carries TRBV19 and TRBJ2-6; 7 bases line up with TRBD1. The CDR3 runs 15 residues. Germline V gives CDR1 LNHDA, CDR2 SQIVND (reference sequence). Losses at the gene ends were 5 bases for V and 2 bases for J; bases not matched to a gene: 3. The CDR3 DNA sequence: TGTGCCAGTAGTGTACAGGGGACTGGGGCCAACGTCCTGACTTTC. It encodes CASSVQGTGANVLTF.

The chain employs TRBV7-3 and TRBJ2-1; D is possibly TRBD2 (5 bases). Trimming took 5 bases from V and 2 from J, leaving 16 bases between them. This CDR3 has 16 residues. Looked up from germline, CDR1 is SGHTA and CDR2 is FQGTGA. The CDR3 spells CASSPPGRTAYNEQFF. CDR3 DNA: TGTGCCAGCAGCCCCCCCGGTCGGACTGCCTACAATGAGCAGTTCTTC.

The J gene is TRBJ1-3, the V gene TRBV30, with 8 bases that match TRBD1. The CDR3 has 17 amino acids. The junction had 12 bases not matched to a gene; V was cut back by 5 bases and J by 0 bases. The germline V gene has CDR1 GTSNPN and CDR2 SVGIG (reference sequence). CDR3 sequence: CAWDPGDRLISGNTIYF. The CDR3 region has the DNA TGTGCCTGGGACCCGGGGGACAGGTTAATCTCTGGAAACACCATATATTTT.

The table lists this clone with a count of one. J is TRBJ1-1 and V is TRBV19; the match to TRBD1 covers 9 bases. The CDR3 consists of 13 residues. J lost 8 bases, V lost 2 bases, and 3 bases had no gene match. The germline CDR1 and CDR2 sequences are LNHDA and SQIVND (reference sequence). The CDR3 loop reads CASSITGGMEAFF. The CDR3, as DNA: TGTGCCAGTAGTATAACAGGGGGCATGGAAGCTTTCTTT.

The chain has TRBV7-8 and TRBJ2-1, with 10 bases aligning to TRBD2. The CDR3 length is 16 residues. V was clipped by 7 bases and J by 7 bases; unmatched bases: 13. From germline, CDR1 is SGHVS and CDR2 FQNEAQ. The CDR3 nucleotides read TGTGCCAGCAAGAAAGCGGGAGGGACGGGTTCTAATGAGCAGTTCTTC. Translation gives CASKKAGGTGSNEQFF.

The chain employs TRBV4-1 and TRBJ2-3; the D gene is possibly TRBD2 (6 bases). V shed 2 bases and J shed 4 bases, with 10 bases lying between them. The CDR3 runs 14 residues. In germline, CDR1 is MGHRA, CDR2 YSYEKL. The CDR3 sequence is CASSQKDYPDTQYF. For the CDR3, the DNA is TGCGCCAGCAGCCAAAAGGACTATCCAGATACGCAGTATTTT.

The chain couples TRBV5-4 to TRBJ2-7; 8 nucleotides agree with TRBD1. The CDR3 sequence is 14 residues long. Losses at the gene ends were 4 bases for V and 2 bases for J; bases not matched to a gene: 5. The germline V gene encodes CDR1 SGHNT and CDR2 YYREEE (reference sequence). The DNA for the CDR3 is TGTGCCAGCAGCGTACCGGACAGGGCCTACGAGCAGTACTTC. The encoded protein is CASSVPDRAYEQYF.

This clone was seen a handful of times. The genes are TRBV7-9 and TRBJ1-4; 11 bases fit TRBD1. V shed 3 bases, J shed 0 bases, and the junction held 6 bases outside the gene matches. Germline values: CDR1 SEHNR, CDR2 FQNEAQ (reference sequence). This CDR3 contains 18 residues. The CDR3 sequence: CASSFGTGGFATNEKLFF. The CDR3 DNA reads TGTGCCAGCAGCTTCGGGACAGGGGGTTTCGCAACTAATGAAAAACTGTTTTTT.

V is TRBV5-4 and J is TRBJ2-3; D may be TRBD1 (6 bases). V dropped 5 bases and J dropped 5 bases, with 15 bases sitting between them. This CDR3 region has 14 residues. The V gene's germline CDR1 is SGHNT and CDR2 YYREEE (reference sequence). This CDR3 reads CASRANTGRDTQYF. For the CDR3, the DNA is TGTGCCAGCAGAGCGAACACAGGGAGAGATACGCAGTATTTT. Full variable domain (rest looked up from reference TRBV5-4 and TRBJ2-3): ETGVTQSPTHLIKTRGQQVTLRCSSQSGHNTVSWYQQALGQGPQFIFQYYREEENGRGNFPPRFSGLQFPNYSSELNVNALELDDSALYLCASRANTGRDTQYFGPGTRLTVL.

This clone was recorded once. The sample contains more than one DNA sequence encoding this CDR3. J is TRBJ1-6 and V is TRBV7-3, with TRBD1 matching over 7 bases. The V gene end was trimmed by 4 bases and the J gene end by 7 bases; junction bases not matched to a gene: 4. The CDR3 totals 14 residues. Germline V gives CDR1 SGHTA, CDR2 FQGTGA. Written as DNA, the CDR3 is TGTGCCAGCAGCTCCGGACAGGTGAATTCACCCCTCCACTTT. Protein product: CASSSGQVNSPLHF.

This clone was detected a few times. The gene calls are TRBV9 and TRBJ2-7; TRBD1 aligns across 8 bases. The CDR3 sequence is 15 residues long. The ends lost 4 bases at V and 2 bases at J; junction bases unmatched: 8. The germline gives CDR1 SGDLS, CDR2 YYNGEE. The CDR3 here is CASSLGQGVPYEQYF. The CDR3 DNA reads TGTGCCAGCAGCCTAGGACAGGGAGTCCCCTACGAGCAGTACTTC.

The CDR3 loop is CASQSTDTQYF. As DNA, the CDR3 is TGTGCCAGTCAGTCCACAGATACGCAGTATTTT. J is TRBJ2-3 and V is TRBV19; D not resolved. This CDR3 has 11 amino acids. The germline V and J ends were trimmed by 8 bases and 2 bases, with 5 bases remaining between them. Germline V lookup: CDR1 LNHDA, CDR2 SQIVND (reference sequence).

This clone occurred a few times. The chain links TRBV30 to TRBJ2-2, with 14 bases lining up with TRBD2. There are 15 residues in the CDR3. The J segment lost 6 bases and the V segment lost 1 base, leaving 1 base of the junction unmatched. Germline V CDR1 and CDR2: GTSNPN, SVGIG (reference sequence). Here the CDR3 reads CAWSEGLAGAGELFF. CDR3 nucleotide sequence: TGTGCCTGGAGTGAGGGACTAGCGGGAGCCGGGGAGCTGTTTTTT.

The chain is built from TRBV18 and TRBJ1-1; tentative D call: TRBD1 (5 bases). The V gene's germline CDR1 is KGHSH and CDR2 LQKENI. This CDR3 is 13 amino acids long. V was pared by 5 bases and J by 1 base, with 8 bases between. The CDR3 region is CASSADRNTEAFF. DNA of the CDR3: TGTGCCAGCTCAGCCGACAGGAACACTGAAGCTTTCTTT.